This TCR beta chain was sequenced in a study of blood T cell repertoires in COVID-19. In the study overall: The origin of the acute and convalescent COVID-19 samples was the United States, Italy and Spain. PBMCs, B-cell-depleted T cells, or T cells were the source of the cDNA or gDNA that made up the material.

The CDR3 has 17 amino acids. CDR1 is SNHLY, CDR2 FYNNEI, per germline. V dropped 1 base and J dropped 0; count of bases not matched to a gene: 8. Authors' processing steps: Counts of nucleated cells, estimated from reference gene primer amplification, were obtained. This table comes from immunoSEQ multiplex PCR, and its TCRdb copy is limited to in-frame clones, with some not included. The V and J calls and clone size were taken over from that table, and D and trimming were inferred from the DNA. This sample has roughly 68,000 clones; about 82% occur once, and the top ten carry roughly 23%. The sequencing sample was made of peripheral blood. The sequence derives from a man aged 45-60 years with acute or convalescent COVID-19. The rearrangement joins TRBV2 to TRBJ1-2, with 7 bases matching TRBD1. The CDR3 nucleotides are TGTGCCAGCAGTGAAGGGGGACAGCTCCAAACTAACTATGGCTACACCTTC. Translating it yields CASSEGGQLQTNYGYTF.